This T cell receptor (beta chain) was captured by sequencing in a study of beta chain features in type 1 diabetes. Points from the study as a whole: VDJ junctions in type 1 diabetes patients carried more deletions and fewer insertions. Across all four CD4+ subsets, people with type 1 diabetes showed modestly shorter TCRB CDR3s.

Worth noting for this clone: The antigen is not known.

A CD45RO/CCR7/CD25/CD127/CD95/CD27 panel sorted naive, central memory, regulatory and stem cell-like memory CD4+ cells. Populations obtained by sorting all exceeded 95% purity. V shed 6 bases and J shed 4 bases, with 12 bases lying between them. Germline V lookup: CDR1 SNHLY, CDR2 FYNNEI. The CDR3 runs 13 residues. Isolated RNA was reverse transcribed in full, so expressed TCRB transcripts were sequenced. It was found that naive, central memory and regulatory T cell samples averaged roughly 3.6 million reads. Only in-frame clones appear in the TCRdb table, and some are missing; sequencing was by immunoSEQ multiplex PCR. The sample records about 650,000 clones, roughly an eighth being singletons.

The receptor was isolated from a man between 25 and 39 years old with type 1 diabetes. This chain connects TRBV2 to TRBJ1-1; D possibly corresponds to TRBD1 (5 bases). Material: naive CD4+ T cells from blood. The CDR3 DNA reads as TGTGCCAGCAGCTCAGGGACGGGCACTGAAGCTTTCTTT. It yields the protein CASSSGTGTEAFF.